These T cell receptor beta chains were read from a single sample in a study of blood T cells in healthy people across ages. TCRdb recomputed calls from the 5' RACE reads with MiXCR, one row per CDR3 protein. The profile covers hundreds of thousands of distinct CDR3 sequences, with roughly 25% appearing a single time and roughly 3.1% taken by the ten largest. This same sample was also part of a study on T cells of mothers and their children.

Sequencing used blood. All receptors come from a boy between 10 and 17 years old in good health. CDR3s include the opening cysteine and the closing phenylalanine or tryptophan. Each record gives: CDR3 DNA, CDR3 protein, clone size, D gene, V gene, J gene. The D gene is left open where the match is weak. A row's size may be missing; if present it is once, few, many or a size class.

TGTGCCAGCAGTTCCCGCGGACAGGGCTCCTACGAGCAGTACTTC	CASSSRGQGSYEQYF	few	TRBD1	TRBV6-5	TRBJ2-7
TGTGCCAGCAGCTCGCAGGGGGTAACTGGAAACACCATATATTTT	CASSSQGVTGNTIYF	few	TRBD1	TRBV7-2	TRBJ1-3
TGCGCCAGCAGCCGAGGGCTAGCGGGGGTAAGGGAGACCCAGTACTTC	CASSRGLAGVRETQYF	.	TRBD2	TRBV5-1	TRBJ2-5
TGTGCCAGCAGCTACAGGGGAGCGGGGATAGACAATGAGCAGTTCTTC	CASSYRGAGIDNEQFF	.	.	TRBV11-2	TRBJ2-1
TGTGCCAGCAGTATAGCGATGGGACGGGGCGAGCAGTACTTC	CASSIAMGRGEQYF	.	.	TRBV13	TRBJ2-7
TGTGCCAGCAGGCGGGGTTCGGTCACAGATACGCAGTATTTT	CASRRGSVTDTQYF	.	.	TRBV6-5	TRBJ2-3
TGTGCCAGCAGTGTTCCGTTTCCGCTGCGGGGCCTCGAGCAGTACTTC	CASSVPFPLRGLEQYF	.	.	TRBV2	TRBJ2-7
TGTGCCAGCAGTGCAGCCGGACACTCTGGGGCCAACGTCCTGACTTTC	CASSAAGHSGANVLTF	few	.	TRBV12-3/TRBV12-4	TRBJ2-6
TGTGCCAGCAGCTTACTACAGGGTAACTTCGGGGAGCAGTACTTC	CASSLLQGNFGEQYF	.	.	TRBV7-9	TRBJ2-7
TGTGCCAGCAGGGTTACCGAGAATTCACCCCTCCACTTT	CASRVTENSPLHF	.	.	TRBV2	TRBJ1-6
TGCAGTGCTAGAGTTCCCCAGCGAGTTTACAATGAGCAGTTCTTC	CSARVPQRVYNEQFF	.	.	TRBV20-1	TRBJ2-1
TGTGCCAGCAGCTTTTGGGAATCCGCTGAGCAGTTCTTC	CASSFWESAEQFF	.	.	TRBV7-3	TRBJ2-1
TGTGCCAGCAGTTTGGGACAGGGGTACGGTGAAGCTTTCTTT	CASSLGQGYGEAFF	few	TRBD1	TRBV6-5	TRBJ1-1
TGCAGTGCTGGCCCCGCGGACAGGGCTGGGCAAGAGACCCAGTACTTC	CSAGPADRAGQETQYF	few	TRBD1	TRBV20-1	TRBJ2-5
TGTGCCAGCAGTCTTCTCGTTGGACAGGGAACCGGGGAGCAGTTCTTC	CASSLLVGQGTGEQFF	few	TRBD1	TRBV6-5	TRBJ2-1
TGCAGTGCTAGAGACAGGGGGCTAAGAGAGACCCAGTACTTC	CSARDRGLRETQYF	.	TRBD1	TRBV20-1	TRBJ2-5